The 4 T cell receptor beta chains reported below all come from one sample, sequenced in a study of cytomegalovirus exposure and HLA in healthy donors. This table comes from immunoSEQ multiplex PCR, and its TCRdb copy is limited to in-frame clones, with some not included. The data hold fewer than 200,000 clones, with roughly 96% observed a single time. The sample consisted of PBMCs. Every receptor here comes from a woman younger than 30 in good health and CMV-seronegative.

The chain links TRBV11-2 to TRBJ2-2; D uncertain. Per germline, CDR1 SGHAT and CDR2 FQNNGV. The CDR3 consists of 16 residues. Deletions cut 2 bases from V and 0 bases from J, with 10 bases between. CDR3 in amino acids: CASSLSATSNTGELFF. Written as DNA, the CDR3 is TGTGCCAGCAGCTTAAGTGCGACATCGAACACCGGGGAGCTGTTTTTT.

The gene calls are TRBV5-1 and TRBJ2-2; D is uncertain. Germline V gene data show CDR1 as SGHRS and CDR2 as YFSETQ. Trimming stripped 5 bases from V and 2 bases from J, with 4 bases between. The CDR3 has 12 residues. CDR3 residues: CASRYNTGELFF. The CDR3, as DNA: TGCGCCAGCAGATATAACACCGGGGAGCTGTTTTTT.

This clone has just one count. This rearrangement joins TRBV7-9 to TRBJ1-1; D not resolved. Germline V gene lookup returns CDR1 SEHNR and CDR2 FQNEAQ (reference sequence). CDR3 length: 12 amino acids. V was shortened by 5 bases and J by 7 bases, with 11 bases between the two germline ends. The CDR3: CASSINSNEAFF. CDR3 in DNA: TGTGCCAGCAGCATCAACAGCAATGAAGCTTTCTTT.

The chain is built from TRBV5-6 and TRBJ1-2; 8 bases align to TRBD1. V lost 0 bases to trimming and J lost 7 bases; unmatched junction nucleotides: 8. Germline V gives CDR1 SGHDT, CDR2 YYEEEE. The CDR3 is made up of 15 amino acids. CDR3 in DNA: TGTGCCAGCAGCTTGGCTGACAGGGGATTCTCTGGCTACACCTTC. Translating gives CASSLADRGFSGYTF.